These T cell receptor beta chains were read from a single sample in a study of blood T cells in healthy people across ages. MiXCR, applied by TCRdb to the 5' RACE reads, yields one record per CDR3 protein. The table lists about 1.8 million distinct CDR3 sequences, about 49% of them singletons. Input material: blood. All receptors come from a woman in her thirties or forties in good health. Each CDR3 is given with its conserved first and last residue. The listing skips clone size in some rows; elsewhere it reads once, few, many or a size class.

CDR3 protein: CSAFAGGPQYF
V gene: TRBV20-1
J gene: TRBJ2-7
clone size: .

CDR3 protein: CASRSFETANQPQHF
V gene: TRBV28
J gene: TRBJ1-5
clone size: .

CDR3 protein: CASSLRGTPYNEQFF
V gene: TRBV6-2/TRBV6-3
J gene: TRBJ2-1
clone size: .

CDR3 protein: CSVDGGPEGTQYF
V gene: TRBV29-1
J gene: TRBJ2-5
clone size: .

CDR3 protein: CSVESRDPHFNYEQYF
V gene: TRBV29-1
J gene: TRBJ2-7
clone size: .

CDR3 protein: CSASSINYGYTF
V gene: TRBV20-1
J gene: TRBJ1-2
clone size: .

CDR3 protein: CSAKPGQQETQYF
V gene: TRBV20-1
J gene: TRBJ2-5
clone size: few

CDR3 protein: CAISESGLAGGEQYF
V gene: TRBV10-3
J gene: TRBJ2-7
clone size: .

CDR3 protein: CSARVGGEQYF
V gene: TRBV20-1
J gene: TRBJ2-7
clone size: few

CDR3 protein: CASSVAGAGADVLTF
V gene: TRBV9
J gene: TRBJ2-6
clone size: .

CDR3 protein: CSPTQGLGNEQFF
V gene: TRBV20-1
J gene: TRBJ2-1
clone size: .

CDR3 protein: CAISESYSYEQYF
V gene: TRBV10-3
J gene: TRBJ2-7
clone size: .

CDR3 protein: CASSLKVRETQYF
V gene: TRBV27
J gene: TRBJ2-5
clone size: .

CDR3 protein: CASSDPLPGQGYEETQYF
V gene: TRBV6-4
J gene: TRBJ2-5
clone size: few

CDR3 protein: CASSVRSADTQYF
V gene: TRBV5-1
J gene: TRBJ2-3
clone size: once

CDR3 protein: CASSLRPRQGTGYTF
V gene: TRBV28
J gene: TRBJ1-2
clone size: .

CDR3 protein: CSARPSQGGRTLYGYTF
V gene: TRBV20-1
J gene: TRBJ1-2
clone size: once

CDR3 protein: CASSQADSPTEAFF
V gene: TRBV4-1
J gene: TRBJ1-1
clone size: .

CDR3 protein: CSAAPRKNEQYF
V gene: TRBV20-1
J gene: TRBJ2-7
clone size: .

CDR3 protein: CASSLQWGAGAKNIQYF
V gene: TRBV7-2
J gene: TRBJ2-4
clone size: .

CDR3 protein: CASSSRDPTDTQYF
V gene: TRBV7-2
J gene: TRBJ2-3
clone size: .

CDR3 protein: CASSAGVYGYTF
V gene: TRBV9
J gene: TRBJ1-2
clone size: many

CDR3 protein: CASTENTFFGYEQYF
V gene: TRBV6-1
J gene: TRBJ2-7
clone size: .

CDR3 protein: CASGTPPNYGYTF
V gene: TRBV12-3/TRBV12-4
J gene: TRBJ1-2
clone size: .

CDR3 protein: CSAWRNEQFF
V gene: TRBV20-1
J gene: TRBJ2-1
clone size: few

CDR3 protein: CASSVRGQGGETQYF
V gene: TRBV7-2
J gene: TRBJ2-5
clone size: .

CDR3 protein: CASYARLADTQYF
V gene: TRBV27
J gene: TRBJ2-3
clone size: .

CDR3 protein: CASSRRLAGGQETQYF
V gene: TRBV7-2
J gene: TRBJ2-5
clone size: few

CDR3 protein: CASSYPEGGQGGNEQYF
V gene: TRBV12-3/TRBV12-4
J gene: .
clone size: .

CDR3 protein: CASSFEGGRNQPQHF
V gene: TRBV7-8
J gene: TRBJ1-5
clone size: few

CDR3 protein: CASSQQRMGRDFNEQFF
V gene: TRBV7-6
J gene: TRBJ2-1
clone size: .

CDR3 protein: CASSLVAGGFSYNEQFF
V gene: TRBV12-3/TRBV12-4
J gene: TRBJ2-1
clone size: .

CDR3 protein: CASSNHGGLTYEQYF
V gene: TRBV6-5
J gene: .
clone size: .

CDR3 protein: CASSPGAILETQYF
V gene: TRBV28
J gene: .
clone size: .

CDR3 protein: CASSFRTSGIGDTQYF
V gene: TRBV12-3/TRBV12-4
J gene: TRBJ2-3
clone size: .

CDR3 protein: CASSLKGGAHEQFF
V gene: TRBV7-2
J gene: TRBJ2-1
clone size: .

CDR3 protein: CASSLDRVEGSTTYEQYF
V gene: TRBV5-6
J gene: TRBJ2-7
clone size: few

CDR3 protein: CASSRYPGANVLTF
V gene: TRBV6-5
J gene: TRBJ2-6
clone size: few

CDR3 protein: CASIETGGTGELFF
V gene: TRBV12-3/TRBV12-4
J gene: TRBJ2-2
clone size: .

CDR3 protein: CSTPVGTGGVYGYTF
V gene: TRBV20-1
J gene: TRBJ1-2
clone size: .

CDR3 protein: CASSLRASSKNIQYF
V gene: TRBV7-9
J gene: TRBJ2-4
clone size: .

CDR3 protein: CASSLVRDTTYEQYF
V gene: TRBV7-9
J gene: TRBJ2-7
clone size: few

CDR3 protein: CASSTRQGKDTQYF
V gene: TRBV12-3/TRBV12-4
J gene: TRBJ2-3
clone size: many

CDR3 protein: CATSDLTKTGATSPLHF
V gene: TRBV24-1
J gene: TRBJ1-6
clone size: .

CDR3 protein: CASSGTGGFYNEQFF
V gene: TRBV27
J gene: TRBJ2-1
clone size: .

CDR3 protein: CATSRVGDGYNSPLHF
V gene: TRBV25-1
J gene: TRBJ1-6
clone size: .

CDR3 protein: CSAILYRTNTEAFF
V gene: TRBV20-1
J gene: TRBJ1-1
clone size: .

CDR3 protein: CSARGPGNIQYF
V gene: TRBV20-1
J gene: TRBJ2-4
clone size: few

CDR3 protein: CAIAAGTGLQETRYF
V gene: TRBV10-3
J gene: TRBJ2-5
clone size: .

CDR3 protein: CASSRTPLGEKLFF
V gene: TRBV28
J gene: TRBJ1-4
clone size: once

CDR3 protein: CASSRFGTGYAGANVLTF
V gene: TRBV7-2
J gene: TRBJ2-6
clone size: .

CDR3 protein: CASRIGTTTDTQYF
V gene: TRBV28
J gene: TRBJ2-3
clone size: .

CDR3 protein: CASSQEWMDRENIQYF
V gene: TRBV4-2
J gene: TRBJ2-4
clone size: .

CDR3 protein: CASSQDTADGYTF
V gene: TRBV4-1
J gene: TRBJ1-2
clone size: .

CDR3 protein: CAISGGLAARAGDEQFF
V gene: TRBV10-3
J gene: TRBJ2-1
clone size: .

CDR3 protein: CASRPRGTRGETQYF
V gene: TRBV6-1
J gene: TRBJ2-5
clone size: .

CDR3 protein: CASSLEIGGGNIQYF
V gene: TRBV7-2
J gene: .
clone size: .